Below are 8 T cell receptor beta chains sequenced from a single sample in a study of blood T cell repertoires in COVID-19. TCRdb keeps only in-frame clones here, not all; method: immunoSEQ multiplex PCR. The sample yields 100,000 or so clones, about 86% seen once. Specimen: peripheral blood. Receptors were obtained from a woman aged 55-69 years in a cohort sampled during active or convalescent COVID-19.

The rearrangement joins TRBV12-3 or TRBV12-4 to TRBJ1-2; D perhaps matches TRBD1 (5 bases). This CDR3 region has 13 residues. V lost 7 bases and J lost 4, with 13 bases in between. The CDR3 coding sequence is TGTGCCAGCACTCCTGGGGCTTTCTATGGCTACACCTTC. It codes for CASTPGAFYGYTF.

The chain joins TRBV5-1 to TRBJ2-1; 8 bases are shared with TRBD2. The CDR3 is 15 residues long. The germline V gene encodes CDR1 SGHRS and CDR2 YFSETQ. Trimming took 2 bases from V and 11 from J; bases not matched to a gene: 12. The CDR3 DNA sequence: TGCGCCAGCAGCTTTCGGCGGGAGGCGACAATGAAGCAGTTCTTC. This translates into CASSFRREATMKQFF.

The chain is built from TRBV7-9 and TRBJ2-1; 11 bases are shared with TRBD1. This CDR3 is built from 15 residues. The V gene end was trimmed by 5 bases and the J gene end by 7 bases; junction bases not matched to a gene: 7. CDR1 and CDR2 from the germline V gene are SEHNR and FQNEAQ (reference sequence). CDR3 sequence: CASSPPGQGGNEQFF. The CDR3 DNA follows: TGTGCCAGCAGCCCACCGGGACAGGGGGGTAATGAGCAGTTCTTC.

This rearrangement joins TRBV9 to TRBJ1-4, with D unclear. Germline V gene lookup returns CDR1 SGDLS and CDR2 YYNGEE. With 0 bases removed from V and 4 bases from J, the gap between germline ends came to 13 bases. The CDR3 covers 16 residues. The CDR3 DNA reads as TGTGCCAGCAGCGTAGGTGGGAAACGGGGTAATGAAAAACTGTTTTTT. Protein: CASSVGGKRGNEKLFF.

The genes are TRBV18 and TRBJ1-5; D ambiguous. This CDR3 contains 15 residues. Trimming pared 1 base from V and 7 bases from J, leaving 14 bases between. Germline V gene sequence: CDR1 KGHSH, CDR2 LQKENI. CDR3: CASSPQWNREQPQHF. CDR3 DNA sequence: TGTGCCAGCTCACCACAATGGAACAGAGAGCAGCCCCAGCATTTT.

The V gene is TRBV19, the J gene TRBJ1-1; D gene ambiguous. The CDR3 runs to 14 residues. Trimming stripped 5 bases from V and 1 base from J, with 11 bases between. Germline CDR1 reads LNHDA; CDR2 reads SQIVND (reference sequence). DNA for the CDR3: TGTGCCAGTAGTTATCGGGAGACGAACACTGAAGCTTTCTTT. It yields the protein CASSYRETNTEAFF. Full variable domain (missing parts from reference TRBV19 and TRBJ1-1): DGGITQSPKYLFRKEGQNVTLSCEQNLNHDAMYWYRQDPGQGLRLIYYSQIVNDFQKGDIAEGYSVSREKKESFPLTVTSAQKNPTAFYLCASSYRETNTEAFFGQGTRLTVV.

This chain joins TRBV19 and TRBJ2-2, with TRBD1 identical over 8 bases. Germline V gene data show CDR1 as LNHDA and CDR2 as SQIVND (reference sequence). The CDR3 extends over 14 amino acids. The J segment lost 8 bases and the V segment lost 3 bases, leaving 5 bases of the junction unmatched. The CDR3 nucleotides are TGTGCCAGTAGTATGGGACAGGTACGGGGGGAGCTGTTTTTT. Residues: CASSMGQVRGELFF.

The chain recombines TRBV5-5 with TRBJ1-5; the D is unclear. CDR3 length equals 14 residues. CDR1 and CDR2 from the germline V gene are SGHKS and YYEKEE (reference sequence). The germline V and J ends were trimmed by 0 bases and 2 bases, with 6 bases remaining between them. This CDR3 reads CASSLGQRNQPQHF. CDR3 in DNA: TGTGCCAGCAGCTTGGGACAACGCAATCAGCCCCAGCATTTT.